The 17 T cell receptor beta chains below come from one sample, sequenced in a study of vaccination and CD4 T cells after COVID-19 (dated by TCRdb to between 2021 and 2022). The method was PCR. Sequencer: Illumina iSeq 100. DNA from cultured CD4+ T cells was subjected to TCR sequencing with the Oncomine TCR Beta short-read assay at the Johns Hopkins FTIC core. In-frame beta chains were kept once TCRdb had trimmed the public reads at Q25 with fastp and called clones with MiXCR. Rows merge per CDR3 protein into single entries with the most common DNA and genes. The sample table records about 15,000 distinct CDR3 sequences; 45% to 60% of these occur just once. Of the sample, about 20% falls within the top ten clones. The meaning of the sample's treatment or condition label: roughly nine-day PBMC culture with coronavirus spike peptide pools or control peptides (ViraFEST assay). For these receptors, no antigen is known.

The material was CD4+ T cells from blood, cultured in vitro, obtained before SARS-CoV-2 vaccination. These receptors all stem from a human donor who had recovered from COVID-19.

This rearrangement joins TRBV7-9 to TRBJ1-4; no clear D gene. The CDR3 length is 13 residues. Germline V lookup: CDR1 SEHNR, CDR2 FQNEAQ (reference sequence). The V and J ends lost 8 bases and 3 bases respectively, with 10 bases between them. For the CDR3, the DNA is TGTGCCAGCGCGGACGGACCTAATGAAAAACTGTTTTTT. Residues: CASADGPNEKLFF.

The chain links TRBV7-9 to TRBJ2-1, with 8 bases that match TRBD2. The CDR3 has 15 residues. Germline trimming cut 3 bases from V and 9 bases from J; bases unmatched to any gene: 10. CDR1 and CDR2 (germline): SEHNR, FQNEAQ (reference sequence). This CDR3 is CASSFASGSSLEQFF. The CDR3 DNA reads TGTGCCAGCAGCTTTGCAAGCGGGAGTTCCCTTGAGCAGTTCTTC. The whole variable domain, remainder taken from reference TRBV7-9 and TRBJ2-1, is DTGVSQNPRHKITKRGQNVTFRCDPISEHNRLYWYRQTLGQGPEFLTYFQNEAQLEKSRLLSDRFSAERPKGSFSTLEIQRTEQGDSAMYLCASSFASGSSLEQFFGPGTRLTVL.

J is TRBJ2-3 and V is TRBV20-1; either TRBD1 or TRBD2 may fit D (5 bases each). The ends were cut back, 7 bases at V and 0 bases at J, with 8 bases in the middle. CDR1 and CDR2 from the germline V gene are DFQATT and SNEGSKA (reference sequence). The CDR3 loop spans 12 amino acids. The DNA of the CDR3 is TGCAGTGTTGAGGGGAGCACAGATACGCAGTATTTT. As protein: CSVEGSTDTQYF.

The chain combines TRBV7-3 with TRBJ1-5; 7 bases map to TRBD1. The germline V gene encodes CDR1 SGHTA and CDR2 FQGTGA. The CDR3 has 13 amino acids. V was pared by 4 bases and J by 5 bases, with 2 bases of the junction left unmatched. The CDR3 DNA follows: TGTGCCAGCAGCTCCGACAGGGATCAGCCCCAGCATTTT. Translated: CASSSDRDQPQHF.

This chain joins TRBV27 and TRBJ2-3; D gene unclear. Germline V gene data show CDR1 as MNHEY and CDR2 as SMNVEV (reference sequence). This CDR3 comprises 12 residues. Trimming stripped 5 bases from V and 3 bases from J, with 6 bases between. CDR3 nucleotides: TGTGCCAGCAGTACACAAACAGATACGCAGTATTTT. Amino acids: CASSTQTDTQYF.

V is TRBV20-1 and J is TRBJ2-1; 10 bases are a match to TRBD2. The V gene end was trimmed by 5 bases and the J gene end by 6 bases; junction bases not matched to a gene: 10. Germline CDR1 reads DFQATT; CDR2 reads SNEGSKA (reference sequence). This CDR3 spans 15 amino acids. CDR3 region: CSALTSGRYGNEQFF. CDR3 coding DNA: TGCAGTGCTCTGACTAGCGGGCGGTATGGCAATGAGCAGTTCTTC.

The gene calls are TRBV6-1 and TRBJ1-3; 8 bases line up with TRBD1. The germline CDR1 and CDR2 sequences are MNHNS and SASEGT. This CDR3 has 14 residues. With V trimmed by 8 bases and J by 4 bases, 7 bases remained unmatched. The chain's CDR3 is CASSQGQGGNTIYF. The CDR3 nucleotides are TGTGCCAGCTCCCAAGGACAGGGAGGAAACACCATATATTTT.

This clonotype has more than one count but fewer than ten. The chain recombines TRBV7-9 with TRBJ2-3; 7 bases are shared with TRBD2. V was clipped by 5 bases and J by 6 bases; unmatched bases: 2. The V gene's germline CDR1 is SEHNR and CDR2 FQNEAQ (reference sequence). The CDR3 length is 12 residues. The CDR3 DNA reads as TGTGCCAGCAGCGCACTAGCGGATACGCAGTATTTT. Its translation is CASSALADTQYF.

The chain is built from TRBV7-2 and TRBJ2-4, with 8 bases that match TRBD1. CDR3 length: 14 amino acids. The germline V gene has CDR1 SGHTA and CDR2 FQGNSA. V trimming: 3 bases; J trimming: 3 bases; junction bases outside the gene matches: 1. This CDR3 is CASSFGQGKNIQYF. The CDR3 DNA reads as TGTGCCAGCAGCTTCGGACAGGGCAAAAACATTCAGTACTTC.

The chain combines TRBV9 with TRBJ2-5; the D gene is possibly TRBD2 (5 bases). Trimming left V 4 bases short and J 1 base short, with 8 bases between. This CDR3 region has 13 residues. Per germline, CDR1 SGDLS and CDR2 YYNGEE. DNA for the CDR3: TGTGCCAGCAGCTCCGGACTCCAAGAGACCCAGTACTTC. It specifies CASSSGLQETQYF.

Only a few counts were recorded for this clonotype. The chain employs TRBV19 and TRBJ2-3; 8 bases are shared with TRBD2. CDR3 length: 14 amino acids. CDR1 and CDR2 (germline): LNHDA, SQIVND (reference sequence). Trimming removed 5 bases from V and 0 bases from J; junction bases left unmatched: 1. The CDR3 reads CASSRGGSTDTQYF. The CDR3 region has the DNA TGTGCCAGTAGTCGGGGGGGAAGCACAGATACGCAGTATTTT.

The chain uses TRBV7-2 and TRBJ2-3; TRBD1 matches 9 bases. Trimming cost V 5 bases and J 4 bases; bases outside gene matches: 4. The CDR3 runs to 14 residues. Germline loops: CDR1 SGHTA, CDR2 FQGNSA. CDR3 coding DNA: TGTGCCAGCAGCCCCGGACAGGGGTCAGATACGCAGTATTTT. This encodes CASSPGQGSDTQYF.

This clonotype appeared a few times. The CDR3 sequence: CASSFWRESTGELFF. The CDR3 DNA reads TGTGCCAGCAGTTTCTGGCGGGAGTCCACCGGGGAGCTGTTTTTT. The chain joins TRBV27 to TRBJ2-2; TRBD2 matches 7 bases. CDR3 size: 15 residues. Per germline, CDR1 MNHEY and CDR2 SMNVEV (reference sequence). V lost 3 bases, J lost 4 bases, and 5 bases stayed unmatched.

This clonotype has a handful of counts. V and J are TRBV20-1 and TRBJ1-1; no definite D call. The CDR3 is 13 residues long. The V gene lost 7 bases and the J gene lost 6 bases, with 18 bases spanning the gap. CDR1 and CDR2 from the germline V gene are DFQATT and SNEGSKA (reference sequence). CDR3 nucleotide sequence: TGCAGTGGCCCACAGAGGCTAAACGCTGAAGCTTTCTTT. Its protein is CSGPQRLNAEAFF.

There are a few counts of this clonotype. J is TRBJ2-7 and V is TRBV24-1, with D possibly TRBD2 on 7 matching bases. This CDR3 has 14 residues. The germline gives CDR1 KGHDR, CDR2 SFDVKD. V dropped 2 bases and J dropped 5 bases, with 12 bases sitting between them. The CDR3 DNA is TGTGCCACCAGTGATTCTGGGGGGGGCGACGAGCAGTACTTC. Translating it yields CATSDSGGGDEQYF.

This clonotype came up a few times. The chain links TRBV7-7 to TRBJ2-2; 9 nucleotides line up with TRBD1. The junction had 8 bases not matched to a gene; V was cut back by 2 bases and J by 13 bases. This CDR3 has 14 residues. CDR1 is SSHAT and CDR2 is FNYEAQ in the germline V gene (reference sequence). This CDR3 is CASSLTPGQGVLFF. The DNA for the CDR3 is TGTGCCAGCAGCTTAACCCCGGGACAGGGTGTGCTGTTTTTT.

The rearrangement joins TRBV6-2 or TRBV6-3 to TRBJ1-6; TRBD1 aligns across 10 bases. This CDR3 has 17 amino acids. V shed 5 bases and J 3 bases; nucleotides not matched to a gene: 7. Germline lookup yields CDR1 MNHEY and CDR2 SVGEGT. The CDR3 coding sequence is TGTGCCAGCAGTGACCCGACAGGGGGCGGCTATAATTCACCCCTCCACTTT. Translating it yields CASSDPTGGGYNSPLHF.